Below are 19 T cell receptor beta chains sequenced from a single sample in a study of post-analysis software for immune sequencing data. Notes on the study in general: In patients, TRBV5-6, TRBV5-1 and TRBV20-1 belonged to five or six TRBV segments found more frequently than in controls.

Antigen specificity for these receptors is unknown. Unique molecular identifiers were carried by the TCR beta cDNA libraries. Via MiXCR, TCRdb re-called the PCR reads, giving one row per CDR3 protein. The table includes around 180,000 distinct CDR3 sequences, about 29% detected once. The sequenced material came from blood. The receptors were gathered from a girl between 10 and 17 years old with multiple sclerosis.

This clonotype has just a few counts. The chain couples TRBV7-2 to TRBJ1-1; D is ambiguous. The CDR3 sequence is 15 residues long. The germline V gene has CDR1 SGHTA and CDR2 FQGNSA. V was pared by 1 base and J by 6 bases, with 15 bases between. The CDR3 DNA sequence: TGTGCCAGCAGCTTAGTCGCCGAGAGGAGGTCTGAAGCTTTCTTT. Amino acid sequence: CASSLVAERRSEAFF.

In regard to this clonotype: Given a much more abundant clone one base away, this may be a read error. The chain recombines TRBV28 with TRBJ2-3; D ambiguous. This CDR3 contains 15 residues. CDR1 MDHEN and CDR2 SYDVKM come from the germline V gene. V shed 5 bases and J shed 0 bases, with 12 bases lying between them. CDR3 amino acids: CASSGVQISTDTQYF. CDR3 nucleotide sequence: TGTGCCAGCAGTGGGGTCCAGATAAGCACAGATACGCAGTATTTT.

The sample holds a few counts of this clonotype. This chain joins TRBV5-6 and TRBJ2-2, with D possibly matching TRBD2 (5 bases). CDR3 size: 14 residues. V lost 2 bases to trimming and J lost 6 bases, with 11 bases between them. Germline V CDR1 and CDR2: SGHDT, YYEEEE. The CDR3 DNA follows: TGTGCCAGCAGCTTCTTCAAGCGGTCCGGGGAGCTGTTTTTT. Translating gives CASSFFKRSGELFF.

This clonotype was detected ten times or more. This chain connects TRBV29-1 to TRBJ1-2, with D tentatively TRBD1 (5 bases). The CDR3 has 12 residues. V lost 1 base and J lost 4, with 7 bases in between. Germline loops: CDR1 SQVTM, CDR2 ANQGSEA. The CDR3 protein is CSVEGQGYGYTF. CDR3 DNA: TGCAGCGTTGAAGGTCAGGGCTATGGCTACACCTTC.

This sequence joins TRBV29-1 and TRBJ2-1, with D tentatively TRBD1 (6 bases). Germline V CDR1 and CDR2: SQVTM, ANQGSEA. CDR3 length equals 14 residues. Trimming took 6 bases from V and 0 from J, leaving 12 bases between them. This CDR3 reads CSVVDSYSYNEQFF. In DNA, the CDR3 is TGCAGCGTAGTGGACAGTTACTCCTACAATGAGCAGTTCTTC.

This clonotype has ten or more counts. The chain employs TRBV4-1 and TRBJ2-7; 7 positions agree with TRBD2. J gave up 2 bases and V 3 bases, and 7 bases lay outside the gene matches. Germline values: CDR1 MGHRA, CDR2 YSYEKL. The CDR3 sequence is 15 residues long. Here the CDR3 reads CASSHAASGAYEQYF. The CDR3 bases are TGCGCCAGCAGCCATGCCGCTAGCGGTGCCTACGAGCAGTACTTC.

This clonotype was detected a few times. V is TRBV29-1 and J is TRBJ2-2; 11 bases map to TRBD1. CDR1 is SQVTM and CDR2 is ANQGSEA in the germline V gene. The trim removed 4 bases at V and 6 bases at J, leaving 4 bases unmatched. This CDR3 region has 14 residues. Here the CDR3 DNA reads TGCAGCGTTGGGACAGGGGGCTTCGCCGGGGAGCTGTTTTTT. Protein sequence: CSVGTGGFAGELFF.

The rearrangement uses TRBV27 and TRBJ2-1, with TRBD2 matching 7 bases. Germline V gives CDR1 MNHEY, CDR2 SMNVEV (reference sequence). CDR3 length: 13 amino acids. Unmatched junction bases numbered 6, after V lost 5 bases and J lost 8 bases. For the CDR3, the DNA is TGTGCCAGCAGTCTGACTAGCTGCGATGAGCAGTTCTTC. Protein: CASSLTSCDEQFF.

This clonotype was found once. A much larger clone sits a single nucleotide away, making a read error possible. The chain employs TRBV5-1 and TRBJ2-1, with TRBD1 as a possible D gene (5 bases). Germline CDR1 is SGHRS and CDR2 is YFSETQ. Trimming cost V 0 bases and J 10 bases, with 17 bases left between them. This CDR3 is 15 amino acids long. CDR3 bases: TGCGCCAGCAGCTTGGCAGCGACAGTATCATCCGAGCAGTTCTTC. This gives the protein CASSLAATVSSEQFF.

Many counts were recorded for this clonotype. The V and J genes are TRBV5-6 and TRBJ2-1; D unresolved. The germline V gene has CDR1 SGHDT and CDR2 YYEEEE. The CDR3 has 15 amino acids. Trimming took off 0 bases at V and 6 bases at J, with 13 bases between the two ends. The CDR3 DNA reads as TGTGCCAGCAGCTTGGTACTCGGACGAAGCAATGAGCAGTTCTTC. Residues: CASSLVLGRSNEQFF.

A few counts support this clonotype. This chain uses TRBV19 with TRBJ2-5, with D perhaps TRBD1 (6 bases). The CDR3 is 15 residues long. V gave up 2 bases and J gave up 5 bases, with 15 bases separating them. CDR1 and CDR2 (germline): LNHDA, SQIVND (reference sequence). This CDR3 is CASSIWMGAMETQYF. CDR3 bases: TGTGCCAGTAGTATATGGATGGGGGCGATGGAGACCCAGTACTTC.

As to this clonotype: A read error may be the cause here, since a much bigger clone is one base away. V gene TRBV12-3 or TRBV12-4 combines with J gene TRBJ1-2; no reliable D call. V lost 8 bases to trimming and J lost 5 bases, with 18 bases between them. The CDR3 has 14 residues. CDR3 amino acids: CASGSEGLAYGYTF. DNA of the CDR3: TGTGCCAGCGGGTCGGAGGGTTTGGCTTATGGCTACACCTTC.

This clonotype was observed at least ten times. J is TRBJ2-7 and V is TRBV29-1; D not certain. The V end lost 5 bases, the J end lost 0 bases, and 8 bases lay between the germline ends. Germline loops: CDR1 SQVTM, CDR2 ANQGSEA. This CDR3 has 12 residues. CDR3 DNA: TGCAGCGTTTTTAGTGGCTCCTACGAGCAGTACTTC. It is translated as CSVFSGSYEQYF.

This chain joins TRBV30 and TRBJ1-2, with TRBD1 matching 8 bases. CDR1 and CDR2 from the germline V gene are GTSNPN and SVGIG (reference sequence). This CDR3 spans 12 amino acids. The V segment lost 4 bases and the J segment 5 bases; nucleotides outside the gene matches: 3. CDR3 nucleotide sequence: TGTGCCTGGACAGGGGGCACTTATGGCTACACCTTC. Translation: CAWTGGTYGYTF.

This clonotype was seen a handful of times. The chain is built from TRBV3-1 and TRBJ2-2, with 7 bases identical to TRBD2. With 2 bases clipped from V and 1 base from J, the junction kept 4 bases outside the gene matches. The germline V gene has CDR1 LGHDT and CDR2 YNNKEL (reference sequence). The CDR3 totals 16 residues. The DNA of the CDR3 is TGTGCCAGCAGCCAAATCCCTAGCGGGAACACCGGGGAGCTGTTTTTT. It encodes CASSQIPSGNTGELFF. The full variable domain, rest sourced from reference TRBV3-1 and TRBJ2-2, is DTAVSQTPKYLVTQMGNDKSIKCEQNLGHDTMYWYKQDSKKFLKIMFSYNNKELIINETVPNRFSPKSPDKAHLNLHINSLELGDSAVYFCASSQIPSGNTGELFFGEGSRLTVL.

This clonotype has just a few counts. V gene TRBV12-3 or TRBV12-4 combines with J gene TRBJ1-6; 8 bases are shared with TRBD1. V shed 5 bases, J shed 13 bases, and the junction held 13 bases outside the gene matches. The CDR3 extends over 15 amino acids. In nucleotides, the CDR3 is TGTGCCAGCAGTAACCGGGACAGGAGATACTCCCCCCTCCACTTT. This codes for CASSNRDRRYSPLHF.

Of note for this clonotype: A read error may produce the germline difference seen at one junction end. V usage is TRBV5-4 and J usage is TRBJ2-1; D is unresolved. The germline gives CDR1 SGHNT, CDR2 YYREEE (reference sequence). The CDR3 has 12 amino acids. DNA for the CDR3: TGTGCCTGCAGCTTCGGGTATCAGGAGCAGTTCTTC. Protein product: CACSFGYQEQFF.

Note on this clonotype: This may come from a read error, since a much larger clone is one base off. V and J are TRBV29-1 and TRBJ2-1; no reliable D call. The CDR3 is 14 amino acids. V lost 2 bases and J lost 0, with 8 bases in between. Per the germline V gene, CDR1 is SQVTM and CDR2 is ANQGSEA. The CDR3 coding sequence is TGCAGCGTTGAAAAGGACGGCTCCTACAATGAGCAGTTCTTC. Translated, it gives CSVEKDGSYNEQFF.

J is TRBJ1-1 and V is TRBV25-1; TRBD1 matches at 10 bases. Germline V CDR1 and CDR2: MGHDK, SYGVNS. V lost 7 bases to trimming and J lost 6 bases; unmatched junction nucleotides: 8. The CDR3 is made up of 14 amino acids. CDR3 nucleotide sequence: TGTGCCAGCACCGGAGGGACAGGGGCCCCTGAAGCTTTCTTT. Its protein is CASTGGTGAPEAFF.